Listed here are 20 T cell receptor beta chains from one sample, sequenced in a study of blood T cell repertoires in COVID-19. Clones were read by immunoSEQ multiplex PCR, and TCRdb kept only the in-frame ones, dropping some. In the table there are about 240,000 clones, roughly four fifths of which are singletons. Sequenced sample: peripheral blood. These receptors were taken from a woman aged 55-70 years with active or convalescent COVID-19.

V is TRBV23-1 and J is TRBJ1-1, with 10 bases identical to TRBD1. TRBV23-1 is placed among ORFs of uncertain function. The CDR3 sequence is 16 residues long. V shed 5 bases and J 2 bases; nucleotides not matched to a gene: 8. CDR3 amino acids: CASSETWDRGNTEAFF. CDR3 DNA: TGCGCCAGCAGTGAAACTTGGGACAGGGGAAACACTGAAGCTTTCTTT.

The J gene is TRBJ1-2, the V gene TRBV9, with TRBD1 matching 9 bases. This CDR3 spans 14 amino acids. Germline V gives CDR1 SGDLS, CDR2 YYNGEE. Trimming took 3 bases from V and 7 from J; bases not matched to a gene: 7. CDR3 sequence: CASSGRDRVTGYTF. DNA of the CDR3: TGTGCCAGCAGCGGCCGGGACAGGGTGACTGGCTACACCTTC.

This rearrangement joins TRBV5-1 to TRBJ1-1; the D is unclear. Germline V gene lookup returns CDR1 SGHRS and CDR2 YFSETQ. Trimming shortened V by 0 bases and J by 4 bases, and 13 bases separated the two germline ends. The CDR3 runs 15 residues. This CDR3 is CASSLVEGRGTEAFF. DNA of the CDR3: TGCGCCAGCAGCTTGGTGGAGGGTCGGGGCACTGAAGCTTTCTTT.

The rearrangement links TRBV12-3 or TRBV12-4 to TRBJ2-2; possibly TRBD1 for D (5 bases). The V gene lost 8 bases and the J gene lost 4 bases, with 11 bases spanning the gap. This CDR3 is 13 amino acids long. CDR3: CASVTVGTGELFF. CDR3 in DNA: TGTGCCAGCGTGACAGTGGGCACCGGGGAGCTGTTTTTT.

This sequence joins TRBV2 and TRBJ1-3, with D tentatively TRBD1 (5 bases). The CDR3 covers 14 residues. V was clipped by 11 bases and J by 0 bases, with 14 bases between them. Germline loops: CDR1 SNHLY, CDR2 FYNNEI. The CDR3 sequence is CAGASRGSGNTIYF. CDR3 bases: TGTGCCGGGGCTTCACGAGGCTCTGGAAACACCATATATTTT.

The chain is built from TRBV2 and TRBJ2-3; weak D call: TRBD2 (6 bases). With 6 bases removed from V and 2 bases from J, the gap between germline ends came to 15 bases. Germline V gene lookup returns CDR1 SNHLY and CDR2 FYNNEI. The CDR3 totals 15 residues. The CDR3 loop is CASSRGSLTTDTQYF. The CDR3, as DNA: TGTGCCAGCAGCCGGGGGAGCCTGACCACAGATACGCAGTATTTT. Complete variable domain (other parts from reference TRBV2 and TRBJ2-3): EPEVTQTPSHQVTQMGQEVILRCVPISNHLYFYWYRQILGQKVEFLVSFYNNEISEKSEIFDDQFSVERPDGSNFTLKIRSTKLEDSAMYFCASSRGSLTTDTQYFGPGTRLTVL.

CDR3 loop: CASSARRGSRRSYNEQFF. The CDR3 DNA follows: TGTGCCAGCAGTGCCAGGCGGGGTAGCCGACGCTCCTACAATGAGCAGTTCTTC. The chain carries TRBV27 and TRBJ2-1; a possible D gene is TRBD2 (6 bases). The CDR3 covers 18 residues. The germline gives CDR1 MNHEY, CDR2 SMNVEV (reference sequence). V was cut by 5 bases and J by 0 bases, with 20 bases left in between.

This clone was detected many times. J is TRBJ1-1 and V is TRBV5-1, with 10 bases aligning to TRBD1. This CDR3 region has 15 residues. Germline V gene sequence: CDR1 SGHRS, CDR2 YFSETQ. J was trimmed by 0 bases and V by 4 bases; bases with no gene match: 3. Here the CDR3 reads CASSMGQGMNTEAFF. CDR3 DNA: TGCGCCAGCAGCATGGGACAGGGGATGAACACTGAAGCTTTCTTT.

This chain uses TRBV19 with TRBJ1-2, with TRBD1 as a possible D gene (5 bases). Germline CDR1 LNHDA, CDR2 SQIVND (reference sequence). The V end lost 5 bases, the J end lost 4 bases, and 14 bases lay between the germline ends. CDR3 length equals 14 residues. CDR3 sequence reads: CASSPLRDAYGYTF. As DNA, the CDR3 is TGTGCCAGTAGTCCACTCAGGGATGCCTATGGCTACACCTTC.

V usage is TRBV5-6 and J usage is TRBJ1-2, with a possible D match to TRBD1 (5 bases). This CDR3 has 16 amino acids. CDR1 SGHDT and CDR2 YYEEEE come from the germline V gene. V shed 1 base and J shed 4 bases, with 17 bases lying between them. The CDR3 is CASSLYGRGRFYGYTF. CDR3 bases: TGTGCCAGCAGCTTGTACGGGCGGGGCAGGTTCTATGGCTACACCTTC.

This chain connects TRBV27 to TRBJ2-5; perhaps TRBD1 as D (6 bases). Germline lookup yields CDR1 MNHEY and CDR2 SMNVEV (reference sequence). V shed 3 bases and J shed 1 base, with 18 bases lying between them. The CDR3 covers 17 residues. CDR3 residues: CASSFFPGTRRQETQYF. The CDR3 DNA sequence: TGTGCCAGCAGTTTCTTCCCCGGGACAAGACGCCAAGAGACCCAGTACTTC.

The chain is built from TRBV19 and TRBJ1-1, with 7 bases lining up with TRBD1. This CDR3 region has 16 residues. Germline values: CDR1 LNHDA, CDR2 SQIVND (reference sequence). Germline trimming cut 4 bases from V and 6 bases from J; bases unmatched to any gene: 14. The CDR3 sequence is CASSNRQGPRGAEAFF. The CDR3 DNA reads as TGTGCCAGTAGTAACCGACAGGGCCCAAGGGGGGCTGAAGCTTTCTTT.

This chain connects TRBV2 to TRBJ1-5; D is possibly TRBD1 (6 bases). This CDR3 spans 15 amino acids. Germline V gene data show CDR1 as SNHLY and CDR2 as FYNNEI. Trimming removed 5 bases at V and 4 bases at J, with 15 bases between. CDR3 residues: CASSPSRGGNQPQHF. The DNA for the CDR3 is TGTGCCAGCAGTCCCTCCAGGGGAGGGAATCAGCCCCAGCATTTT.

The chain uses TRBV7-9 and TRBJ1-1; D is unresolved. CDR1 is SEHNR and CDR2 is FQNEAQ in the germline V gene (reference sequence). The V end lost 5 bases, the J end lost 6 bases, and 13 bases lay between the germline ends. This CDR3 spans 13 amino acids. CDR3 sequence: CASSGGPAAEAFF. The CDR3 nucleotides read TGTGCCAGCAGCGGCGGGCCAGCGGCTGAAGCTTTCTTT.

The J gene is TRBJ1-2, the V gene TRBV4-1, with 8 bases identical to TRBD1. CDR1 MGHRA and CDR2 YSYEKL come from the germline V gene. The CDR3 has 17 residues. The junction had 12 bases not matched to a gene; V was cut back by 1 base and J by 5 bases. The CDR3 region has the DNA TGCGCCAGCAGCCAAGGGACAGGGATCTTCCCTAGTTATGGCTACACCTTC. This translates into CASSQGTGIFPSYGYTF.

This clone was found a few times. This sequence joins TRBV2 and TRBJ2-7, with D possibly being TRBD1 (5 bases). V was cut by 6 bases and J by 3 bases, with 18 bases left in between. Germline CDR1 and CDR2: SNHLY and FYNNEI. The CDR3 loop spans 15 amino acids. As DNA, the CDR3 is TGTGCCAGCAGCGATCAGGGATCTCCGGGCTACGAGCAGTACTTC. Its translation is CASSDQGSPGYEQYF.

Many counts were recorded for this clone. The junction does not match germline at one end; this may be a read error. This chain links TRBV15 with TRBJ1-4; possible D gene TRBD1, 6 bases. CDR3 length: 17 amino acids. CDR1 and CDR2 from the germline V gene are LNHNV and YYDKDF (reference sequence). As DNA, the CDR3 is TGTGCCACCAGCAGAGATACCACCGGGACAACTTATGAAAAACTGTTTTTT. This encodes CATSRDTTGTTYEKLFF.

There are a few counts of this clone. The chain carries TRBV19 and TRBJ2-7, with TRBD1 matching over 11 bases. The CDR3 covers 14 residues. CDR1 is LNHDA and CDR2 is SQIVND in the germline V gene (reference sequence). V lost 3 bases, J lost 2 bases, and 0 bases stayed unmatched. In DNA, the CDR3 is TGTGCCAGTAGTATGGGACAGGGGGCCTACGAGCAGTACTTC. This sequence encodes CASSMGQGAYEQYF.

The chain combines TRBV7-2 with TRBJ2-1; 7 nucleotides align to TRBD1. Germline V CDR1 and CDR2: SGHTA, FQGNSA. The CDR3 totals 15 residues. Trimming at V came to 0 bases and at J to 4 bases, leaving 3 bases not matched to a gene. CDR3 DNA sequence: TGTGCCAGCAGCTTAGCAGAGGGGGCGTACAATGAGCAGTTCTTC. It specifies CASSLAEGAYNEQFF. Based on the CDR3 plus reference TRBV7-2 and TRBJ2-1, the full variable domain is GAGVSQSPSNKVTEKGKDVELRCDPISGHTALYWYRQSLGQGLEFLIYFQGNSAPDKSGLPSDRFSAERTGGSVSTLTIQRTQQEDSAVYLCASSLAEGAYNEQFFGPGTRLTVL.

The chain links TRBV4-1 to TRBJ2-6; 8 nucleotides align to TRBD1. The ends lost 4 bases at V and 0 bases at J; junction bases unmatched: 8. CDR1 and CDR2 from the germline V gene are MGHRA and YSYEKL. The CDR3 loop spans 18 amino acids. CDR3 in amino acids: CASSPGQGLLSGANVLTF. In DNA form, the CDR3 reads TGCGCCAGCAGCCCCGGACAGGGACTTCTCTCTGGGGCCAACGTCCTGACTTTC.